This TCR beta chain was recovered during a study of blood T cell repertoires in COVID-19. Original handling: Amplification of reference gene primers provided the estimated nucleated cell counts. The table came from immunoSEQ multiplex PCR; TCRdb's copy has only in-frame clones and leaves some out. V and J calls and clone size are copied from that table; D and trimming were computed from the DNA. The repertoire has 140,000 to 150,000 clones, roughly 75% of them found once; the top ten carry more than 5%. This CDR3 contains 13 residues. Germline lookup yields CDR1 MNHEY and CDR2 SMNVEV (reference sequence). Losses at the gene ends were 4 bases for V and 8 bases for J; bases not matched to a gene: 6. The cohort comprised adults aged roughly 18 to 95 years residing in approximately 25 US areas. Cohorts were based on clinical histories the participants reported.

The sample was PBMCs or T cells enriched from blood (not recorded which). This TCR came from a woman aged 45 to 65 who had recovered from COVID-19. This chain connects TRBV27 to TRBJ1-2, with 8 bases aligning to TRBD1. In nucleotides, the CDR3 is TGTGCCAGCAGTTGGCAGGGGGCGAGGGGCTACACCTTC. Encoded protein: CASSWQGARGYTF.